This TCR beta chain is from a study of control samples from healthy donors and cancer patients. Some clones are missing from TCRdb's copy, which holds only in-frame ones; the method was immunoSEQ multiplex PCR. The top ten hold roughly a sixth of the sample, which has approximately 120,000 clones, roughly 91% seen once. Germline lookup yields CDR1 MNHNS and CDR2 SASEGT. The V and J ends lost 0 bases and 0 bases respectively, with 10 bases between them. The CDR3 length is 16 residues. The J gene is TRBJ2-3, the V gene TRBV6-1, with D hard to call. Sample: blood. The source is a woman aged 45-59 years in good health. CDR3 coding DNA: TGTGCCAGCAGTGAAGCTCTGCCCAGAAGCACAGATACGCAGTATTTT. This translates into CASSEALPRSTDTQYF.